The next 11 T cell receptor beta chains were all read from a single sample in a study of regulatory T cells in long-lasting Graves disease (dated by TCRdb to the early 2020s). This sample's time point label indicates: newly diagnosed GD, antithyroid drugs for less than 3 months. For both TCR sequencing and RNA sequencing, RNA was extracted from PBMCs using TRIzol. Libraries were made using multiplex PCR. The sequencer was an Illumina HiSeq 4000. CDR3 regions were amplified by Arm-PCR with iRepertoire HTBI primers to construct TCR beta libraries. TCRdb applied fastp at Q25 and MiXCR to the public reads, then kept only in-frame beta chains. Rows are unified per CDR3 protein, each entry keeping the most common DNA and genes. Recorded for this sample are about 620,000 distinct CDR3 sequences; about 16% of them occurred a single time. The ten largest clones take up 15% to 20% of the sample. These data also featured in a second study, about T cells in Graves' hyperthyroidism and ophthalmopathy.

Source: peripheral blood mononuclear cells (PBMCs), taken at new diagnosis, from a patient treated with antithyroid drugs. These receptors were obtained from a woman in her thirties with Graves disease. Donor details come from another sample of the same person, matched by shared clones.

Many counts were recorded for this clonotype. J is TRBJ2-7 and V is TRBV29-1; D gene unclear. Germline CDR1 is SQVTM and CDR2 is ANQGSEA. Trimming shortened V by 3 bases and J by 0 bases, and 6 bases separated the two germline ends. The CDR3 length is 12 residues. The CDR3: CSVDAGSYEQYF. CDR3 DNA: TGCAGCGTTGATGCCGGCTCCTACGAGCAGTACTTC.

The genes are TRBV7-3 and TRBJ2-5; D perhaps matches TRBD2 (7 bases). Germline CDR1 reads SGHTA; CDR2 reads FQGTGA. V lost 1 base to trimming and J lost 2 bases, with 14 bases between them. CDR3 length: 16 residues. CDR3 in amino acids: CASSLSGGGDQETQYF. The DNA for the CDR3 is TGTGCCAGCAGCTTAAGCGGGGGCGGGGATCAAGAGACCCAGTACTTC.

This chain joins TRBV28 and TRBJ1-4; no clear D. Trimming pared 5 bases from V and 6 bases from J, leaving 10 bases between. The CDR3 contains 13 residues. CDR1 and CDR2 (germline): MDHEN, SYDVKM. The CDR3 region has the DNA TGTGCCAGCAGTAAAAGACGTGATGAAAAACTGTTTTTT. Its translation: CASSKRRDEKLFF.

This clonotype was seen at least ten times. This chain uses TRBV28 with TRBJ1-4; D may be TRBD1 (5 bases). The CDR3 spans 16 residues. From germline, CDR1 is MDHEN and CDR2 SYDVKM. V was cut by 6 bases and J by 7 bases, with 21 bases left in between. The DNA for the CDR3 is TGTGCCAGCAGACAGTTGGCTGGGGCGGCGGGTGAAAAACTGTTTTTT. Amino acids: CASRQLAGAAGEKLFF. The full variable domain, with the rest looked up from reference TRBV28 and TRBJ1-4, is DVKVTQSSRYLVKRTGEKVFLECVQDMDHENMFWYRQDPGLGLRLIYFSYDVKMKEKGDIPEGYSVSREKKERFSLILESASTNQTSMYLCASRQLAGAAGEKLFFGSGTQLSVL.

This clonotype was detected a few times. The chain combines TRBV29-1 with TRBJ2-2; D may be TRBD2 (5 bases). There are 12 residues in the CDR3. The V and J ends lost 5 bases and 8 bases respectively, with 12 bases between them. Germline CDR1 and CDR2: SQVTM and ANQGSEA. Here the CDR3 DNA reads TGCAGCGTTTGGCGGGCGGTTGGGGAGCTGTTTTTT. As protein: CSVWRAVGELFF.

This clonotype was seen more than once but under ten times. The chain couples TRBV18 to TRBJ1-1, with 7 bases fitting TRBD1. V shed 4 bases and J 0 bases; nucleotides not matched to a gene: 11. The CDR3 is 17 residues long. Germline V lookup: CDR1 KGHSH, CDR2 LQKENI. The CDR3 bases are TGTGCCAGCTCACAGACAGGGCCGGCCTCCATGAACACTGAAGCTTTCTTT. Residues: CASSQTGPASMNTEAFF.

The V call is TRBV3-1, the J call TRBJ1-6, with D possibly matching TRBD1 (5 bases). The germline CDR1 and CDR2 sequences are LGHDT and YNNKEL (reference sequence). V was cut by 4 bases and J by 10 bases, with 14 bases left in between. The CDR3 spans 14 residues. The CDR3 nucleotides are TGTGCCAGCAGCCTGGCCACAGGCTACTCACCCCTCCACTTT. Its translation is CASSLATGYSPLHF. The full variable domain, in which reference TRBV3-1 and TRBJ1-6 provide the parts outside the CDR3, is DTAVSQTPKYLVTQMGNDKSIKCEQNLGHDTMYWYKQDSKKFLKIMFSYNNKELIINETVPNRFSPKSPDKAHLNLHINSLELGDSAVYFCASSLATGYSPLHFGNGTRLTVT.

Ten or more counts support this clonotype. The chain is built from TRBV28 and TRBJ2-7; TRBD2 aligns across 11 bases. This CDR3 region has 12 residues. Germline values: CDR1 MDHEN, CDR2 SYDVKM. The junction had 5 bases not matched to a gene; V was cut back by 9 bases and J by 7 bases. In nucleotides, the CDR3 is TGTGCCAGTGGACTAGCGGGCAGAGAGCAGTACTTC. Protein sequence: CASGLAGREQYF.

About this clonotype: Just one base apart from a much larger clone, this may be a read error. CDR3 in DNA: TGTACCAGCAGTTTCGATTTTACGCAGTATTTT. It translates to CTSSFDFTQYF. The rearrangement uses TRBV12-3 or TRBV12-4 and TRBJ2-3, with no clear D. The CDR3 length is 11 residues.

The chain is built from TRBV19 and TRBJ2-1, with D maybe TRBD2 (5 bases). Germline loops: CDR1 LNHDA, CDR2 SQIVND (reference sequence). This CDR3 is built from 14 residues. V lost 1 base, J lost 8 bases, and 12 bases lay in between. In DNA form, the CDR3 reads TGTGCCAGTAGTATAGGTAGCGACTCACATGAGCAGTTCTTC. It codes for CASSIGSDSHEQFF. The whole variable domain, filled in from reference TRBV19 and TRBJ2-1, reads DGGITQSPKYLFRKEGQNVTLSCEQNLNHDAMYWYRQDPGQGLRLIYYSQIVNDFQKGDIAEGYSVSREKKESFPLTVTSAQKNPTAFYLCASSIGSDSHEQFFGPGTRLTVL.

CDR3 in DNA: TGCAGCGCAAATCCGGGACAGGGGAACATTCAGTACTTC. This translates into CSANPGQGNIQYF. The chain has TRBV20-1 and TRBJ2-4, with TRBD1 matching over 10 bases. CDR1 is DFQATT, CDR2 SNEGSKA, per germline (reference sequence). The CDR3 totals 13 residues.